The text below deals with one TCR beta chain. Clones were read by immunoSEQ multiplex PCR, and TCRdb kept only the in-frame ones, dropping some. The sample has 150,000 to 200,000 clones; 87% are singletons. This entry comes from a study of blood T cell repertoires in COVID-19. Germline-derived CDR1 and CDR2 are SGHRS and YFSETQ. The CDR3 extends over 14 amino acids. Trimming left V 4 bases short and J 3 bases short, with 13 bases between. Sequencing was performed on PBMCs or T cells enriched from blood (not recorded which). This rearrangement joins TRBV5-1 to TRBJ1-2; TRBD1 is a possible D gene (5 bases). This TCR came from a human donor with acute COVID-19. The donor label of this sample is uncertain. The CDR3 DNA follows: TGCGCCAGCAGCACAGGACGGTCCGACTATGGCTACACCTTC. Translated, it gives CASSTGRSDYGYTF.